Listed below are T cell receptor beta chains from one sample, sequenced in a study of control samples from healthy donors and cancer patients. Produced via immunoSEQ multiplex PCR; TCRdb's table is partial and in-frame only. This table holds around 190,000 clones, around 91% found once. The sequencing sample was made of blood. The receptors derive from a woman aged 50 to 60 in good health. CDR3s include the opening cysteine and the closing phenylalanine or tryptophan. A D gene is named only where the DNA matches it firmly. Size values are once, few and many counts, or a class for expanded clones, and some rows have none.

V gene: TRBV20-1; clone size: .; J gene: TRBJ2-2; D gene: .; CDR3 DNA: TGCAGTGCTAGTTCTGGGTTTAACACCGGGGAGCTGTTTTTT; CDR3 protein: CSASSGFNTGELFF
V gene: TRBV7-9; clone size: .; J gene: TRBJ2-1; D gene: TRBD1; CDR3 DNA: TGTGCCAGCAGCCAAAAGACAGGGATGGTAGCTGGTGAGCAGTTCTTC; CDR3 protein: CASSQKTGMVAGEQFF
V gene: TRBV24-1; clone size: .; J gene: TRBJ2-1; D gene: TRBD2; CDR3 DNA: TGTGCCACCAGTGATTTGCCTAGCGGGTACAATGAGCAGTTCTTC; CDR3 protein: CATSDLPSGYNEQFF
V gene: TRBV5-3; clone size: .; J gene: TRBJ2-1; D gene: TRBD1; CDR3 DNA: TGTGCCAGAAGCTTGGCGGACAGGGGATGCAATGAGCAGTTCTTC; CDR3 protein: CARSLADRGCNEQFF
V gene: TRBV15; clone size: .; J gene: TRBJ1-1; D gene: TRBD1; CDR3 DNA: TGTGCCACCAGCAAAGGACAGGGAGGCACTGAAGCTTTCTTT; CDR3 protein: CATSKGQGGTEAFF
V gene: TRBV9; clone size: .; J gene: TRBJ1-3; D gene: .; CDR3 DNA: TGTGCCAGCAGCGGAGGACATATTCCTGGAAACACCATATATTTT; CDR3 protein: CASSGGHIPGNTIYF
V gene: TRBV28; clone size: few; J gene: TRBJ2-7; D gene: TRBD2; CDR3 DNA: TGTGCCAGCAGTTTCGCCCTAGCGGGACTCACCTACGAGCAGTACTTC; CDR3 protein: CASSFALAGLTYEQYF
V gene: TRBV7-3; clone size: .; J gene: TRBJ1-1; D gene: .; CDR3 DNA: TGTGCCAGCAGCTCCTCAGGGGTCGGGGGTTCGACTGAAGCTTTCTTT; CDR3 protein: CASSSSGVGGSTEAFF
V gene: TRBV11-2; clone size: .; J gene: TRBJ1-1; D gene: .; CDR3 DNA: TGTGCCAGCAGCTACGTGGGAGGCGATAACACTGAAGCTTTCTTT; CDR3 protein: CASSYVGGDNTEAFF
V gene: TRBV15; clone size: .; J gene: TRBJ1-1; D gene: .; CDR3 DNA: TGTGCCACCAGCAGAGAGAAGGGGGTGAACACTGAAGCTTTCTTT; CDR3 protein: CATSREKGVNTEAFF
V gene: TRBV18; clone size: once; J gene: TRBJ1-1; D gene: TRBD1; CDR3 DNA: TGTGCCAGCTCACCCCTGGGACAGGGGATGAACACTGAAGCTTTCTTT; CDR3 protein: CASSPLGQGMNTEAFF
V gene: TRBV5-4; clone size: once; J gene: TRBJ1-4; D gene: TRBD1; CDR3 DNA: TGTGCCAGCAGCGCAAGGGCCGGGACAGGGCTTGAAAAACTGTTTTTT; CDR3 protein: CASSARAGTGLEKLFF
V gene: TRBV5-1; clone size: .; J gene: TRBJ1-5; D gene: TRBD1; CDR3 DNA: TGCGCCAGCAGCTTGGGCACAGGGGGCGCCTACAATCAGCCCCAGCATTTT; CDR3 protein: CASSLGTGGAYNQPQHF
V gene: TRBV5-1; clone size: once; J gene: TRBJ1-2; D gene: .; CDR3 DNA: TGCGCCAGCAGTCCGGACGCAGCCTATGGCTACACCTTC; CDR3 protein: CASSPDAAYGYTF
V gene: TRBV28; clone size: .; J gene: TRBJ1-2; D gene: TRBD1; CDR3 DNA: TGTGCCAGCAGCTACCTCGACAGGGTGGCCTATGGCTACACCTTC; CDR3 protein: CASSYLDRVAYGYTF
V gene: TRBV11-1; clone size: once; J gene: TRBJ2-3; D gene: .; CDR3 DNA: TGTGCCAGCAGCTTCGCAGATACGCAGTATTTT; CDR3 protein: CASSFADTQYF
V gene: TRBV2; clone size: .; J gene: TRBJ2-3; D gene: TRBD2; CDR3 DNA: TGTGCCAGCAGTGAAGCGCAGTCTAGCGGGTCTTATGATACGCAGTATTTT; CDR3 protein: CASSEAQSSGSYDTQYF
V gene: TRBV9; clone size: .; J gene: TRBJ2-7; D gene: .; CDR3 DNA: TGTGCCAGCACTCCCGGGCCGCGAGGGACCGAGCAGTACTTC; CDR3 protein: CASTPGPRGTEQYF
V gene: TRBV6-1; clone size: .; J gene: TRBJ2-5; D gene: .; CDR3 DNA: TGTGCCAGCAGTGAAACGGGGTTGGAGACCCAGTACTTC; CDR3 protein: CASSETGLETQYF
V gene: TRBV9; clone size: .; J gene: TRBJ2-2; D gene: .; CDR3 DNA: TGTGCCAGCAGCGTAGGCACAGGGCCGAACACCGGGGAGCTGTTTTTT; CDR3 protein: CASSVGTGPNTGELFF